Below, 31 T cell receptor beta chains from the same sample are listed, as sequenced in a study of blood T cell repertoires in COVID-19. Sequencing used immunoSEQ multiplex PCR; TCRdb keeps in-frame clones, though not all of them. In the table there are about 140,000 clones, 70% to 90% of which are singletons. The specimen sequenced was PBMCs or T cells enriched from blood (not recorded which). The origin of the receptors is a woman aged 45 to 65 with acute COVID-19.

V is TRBV27 and J is TRBJ2-5; TRBD1 matches 7 bases. The J segment lost 5 bases and the V segment lost 3 bases, leaving 6 bases of the junction unmatched. The CDR3 contains 14 residues. Germline V gene sequence: CDR1 MNHEY, CDR2 SMNVEV (reference sequence). CDR3 nucleotides: TGTGCCAGCAGTTTCATCGACAGGGAGGAGACCCAGTACTTC. It translates to CASSFIDREETQYF.

This chain joins TRBV24-1 and TRBJ2-5; 8 positions match TRBD2. Germline V gene sequence: CDR1 KGHDR, CDR2 SFDVKD. Trimming took 0 bases from V and 1 from J; bases not matched to a gene: 6. The CDR3 loop spans 17 amino acids. The CDR3 sequence: CATSDLRFAGGQETQYF. The CDR3 DNA is TGTGCCACCAGTGATTTGCGATTTGCGGGAGGCCAAGAGACCCAGTACTTC.

The rearrangement uses TRBV28 and TRBJ1-2; the D gene is possibly TRBD1 (5 bases). CDR3 length: 12 residues. Germline lookup yields CDR1 MDHEN and CDR2 SYDVKM. The germline V and J ends were trimmed by 7 bases and 6 bases, with 12 bases remaining between them. CDR3 sequence (DNA): TGTGCCAGCACTGCCCAAGGGGATGGCTACACCTTC. It encodes CASTAQGDGYTF.

This clone has more than one count but fewer than ten. V gene TRBV27 combines with J gene TRBJ1-4; maybe TRBD1 (6 bases). Germline V lookup: CDR1 MNHEY, CDR2 SMNVEV (reference sequence). The V and J ends lost 10 bases and 4 bases respectively, with 10 bases between them. This CDR3 contains 12 residues. DNA of the CDR3: TGTGCCACGAAGGGGGTTAATGAAAAACTGTTTTTT. It codes for CATKGVNEKLFF. The full variable domain, its missing parts supplied by reference TRBV27 and TRBJ1-4, is EAQVTQNPRYLITVTGKKLTVTCSQNMNHEYMSWYRQDPGLGLRQIYYSMNVEVTDKGDVPEGYKVSRKEKRNFPLILESPSPNQTSLYFCATKGVNEKLFFGSGTQLSVL.

The gene calls are TRBV28 and TRBJ2-7; TRBD2 matches 10 bases. CDR3 length: 15 residues. CDR1 is MDHEN and CDR2 is SYDVKM in the germline V gene. The V and J ends lost 3 bases and 6 bases, in that order; junction bases with no gene match: 8. For the CDR3, the DNA is TGTGCCAGCAGTTTCCCTCTAGCGGGAGTGGGCGAGCAGTACTTC. This encodes CASSFPLAGVGEQYF.

This CDR3 reads CASSSESGSSYNEQFF. The CDR3 bases are TGTGCCAGCAGCTCCGAAAGCGGGAGCTCCTACAATGAGCAGTTCTTC. This sequence joins TRBV7-9 and TRBJ2-1, with TRBD2 matching 8 bases. The CDR3 runs 16 residues. J was trimmed by 0 bases and V by 4 bases; bases with no gene match: 5. The germline V gene has CDR1 SEHNR and CDR2 FQNEAQ (reference sequence).

This rearrangement joins TRBV29-1 to TRBJ1-4, with 8 nucleotides matching TRBD1. With 4 bases clipped from V and 8 bases from J, the junction kept 9 bases outside the gene matches. CDR1 is SQVTM, CDR2 ANQGSEA, per germline. The CDR3 is 14 residues long. The CDR3 protein is CSVVWTGWAEKLFF. The CDR3 DNA follows: TGCAGCGTTGTCTGGACAGGGTGGGCGGAAAAACTGTTTTTT.

The V call is TRBV2, the J call TRBJ2-7, with D perhaps matching TRBD2 (6 bases). V lost 2 bases, J lost 5 bases, and 13 bases lay in between. The CDR3 has 14 residues. CDR1 and CDR2 from the germline V gene are SNHLY and FYNNEI. The CDR3 reads CASSERGGLNEQYF. In DNA form, the CDR3 reads TGTGCCAGCAGTGAAAGGGGAGGCCTAAACGAGCAGTACTTC.

This clone was picked up one time. CDR3 sequence (DNA): TGTGCCAGCAGCTTACAGGGTTTCAATCAGCCCCAGCATTTT. This codes for CASSLQGFNQPQHF. The rearrangement joins TRBV5-6 to TRBJ1-5, with D possibly being TRBD1 (6 bases). The CDR3 totals 14 residues. Germline CDR1 and CDR2: SGHDT and YYEEEE. Trimming removed 2 bases at V and 3 bases at J, with 9 bases between.

This clone was seen a few times. The chain links TRBV21-1 to TRBJ2-1; the table names TRBD1, a call not compared with the DNA. TRBV21-1 is described as a pseudogene. The CDR3 runs 16 residues. This chain's CDR3 is CASSMGQGDEYNEQFF. CDR3 DNA: TGTGCCAGCAGCATGGGACAGGGGGATGAATACAATGAGCAGTTCTTC.

The gene calls are TRBV11-2 and TRBJ1-6; no clear D. V lost 9 bases to trimming and J lost 7 bases, with 16 bases between them. Germline-derived CDR1 and CDR2 are SGHAT and FQNNGV. The CDR3 spans 14 residues. CDR3: CASKGSLGNSPLHF. The CDR3 nucleotides read TGTGCCAGTAAAGGGAGCCTGGGGAATTCACCCCTCCACTTT.

This clone appeared once. The chain joins TRBV6-5 to TRBJ1-4, with D perhaps TRBD1 (6 bases). CDR1 is MNHEY and CDR2 is SVGAGI in the germline V gene. Trimming left V 6 bases short and J 7 bases short, with 15 bases between. The CDR3 length is 14 residues. CDR3 in DNA: TGTGCCAGCAGGCCCAGGGGACGGGGTGAAAAACTGTTTTTT. It translates to CASRPRGRGEKLFF.

This chain links TRBV10-3 with TRBJ2-1; TRBD1 aligns across 9 bases. The trim removed 11 bases at V and 3 bases at J, leaving 8 bases unmatched. This CDR3 is built from 14 residues. Per germline, CDR1 ENHRY and CDR2 SYGVKD. The CDR3 DNA follows: TGTGCCGTTTTGAGGACAGGGGACTACAATGAGCAGTTCTTC. Translation gives CAVLRTGDYNEQFF.

The chain has TRBV7-2 and TRBJ1-4; D call uncertain. Germline assignment: CDR1 SGHTA and CDR2 FQGNSA. This CDR3 contains 14 residues. The germline V and J ends were trimmed by 5 bases and 10 bases, with 17 bases remaining between them. CDR3 DNA sequence: TGTGCCAGCAGCCCAACCCTGAGGGAGGGAAAACTGTTTTTT. This sequence encodes CASSPTLREGKLFF.

V usage is TRBV30 and J usage is TRBJ2-7; 7 nucleotides line up with TRBD2. Per the germline V gene, CDR1 is GTSNPN and CDR2 is SVGIG (reference sequence). After removal of 2 bases from V and 0 bases from J, the junction contained 1 base not matched to a gene. This CDR3 has 13 amino acids. This CDR3 is CAWSSGNSYEQYF. DNA for the CDR3: TGTGCCTGGAGTAGCGGGAACTCCTACGAGCAGTACTTC.

Only one count was recorded for this clone. As DNA, the CDR3 is TGTGCCTGGAGTGAACAATACGAGCAGTACTTC. This gives the protein CAWSEQYEQYF. J is TRBJ2-7 and V is TRBV30; D unclear. CDR1 is GTSNPN and CDR2 is SVGIG in the germline V gene (reference sequence). Trimming shortened V by 1 base and J by 4 bases, and 5 bases separated the two germline ends. This CDR3 spans 11 amino acids. The full variable domain, in which reference TRBV30 and TRBJ2-7 provide the parts outside the CDR3, is SQTIHQWPATLVQPVGSPLSLECTVEGTSNPNLYWYRQAAGRGLQLLFYSVGIGQISSEVPQNLSASRPQDRQFILSSKKLLLSDSGFYLCAWSEQYEQYFGPGTRLTVT.

The chain couples TRBV7-2 to TRBJ2-5; 7 bases line up with TRBD1. Germline V gives CDR1 SGHTA, CDR2 FQGNSA. V was clipped by 2 bases and J by 7 bases; unmatched bases: 10. The CDR3 is 15 residues long. CDR3: CASSLSGQVSGTQYF. DNA of the CDR3: TGTGCCAGCAGCTTAAGTGGACAGGTTTCGGGGACCCAGTACTTC.

The CDR3 sequence is CASSGQGNSPLHF. The CDR3 nucleotides are TGTGCCAGCAGTGGACAGGGGAACTCACCCCTCCACTTT. V usage is TRBV2 and J usage is TRBJ1-6, with 8 bases matching TRBD1. The ends lost 4 bases at V and 10 bases at J; junction bases unmatched: 3. This CDR3 contains 13 residues. Per the germline V gene, CDR1 is SNHLY and CDR2 is FYNNEI.

The J gene is TRBJ2-1, the V gene TRBV7-3, with 9 positions matching TRBD2. In germline, CDR1 is SGHTA, CDR2 FQGTGA. This CDR3 is built from 16 residues. V dropped 1 base and J dropped 9; count of bases not matched to a gene: 10. CDR3: CASSLIDAGGPGEQFF. CDR3 DNA: TGTGCCAGCAGCTTAATAGACGCGGGAGGGCCCGGTGAGCAGTTCTTC.

V usage is TRBV30 and J usage is TRBJ2-2; D is uncertain. The CDR3 extends over 13 amino acids. Trimming removed 0 bases at V and 6 bases at J, with 8 bases between. Germline V gene lookup returns CDR1 GTSNPN and CDR2 SVGIG (reference sequence). The CDR3 sequence: CAWSVATAGELFF. The CDR3 DNA reads TGTGCCTGGAGTGTAGCGACGGCCGGGGAGCTGTTTTTT. The full variable domain, with the rest looked up from reference TRBV30 and TRBJ2-2, is SQTIHQWPATLVQPVGSPLSLECTVEGTSNPNLYWYRQAAGRGLQLLFYSVGIGQISSEVPQNLSASRPQDRQFILSSKKLLLSDSGFYLCAWSVATAGELFFGEGSRLTVL.

V is TRBV5-4 and J is TRBJ2-7, with 7 bases fitting TRBD2. Losses at the gene ends were 6 bases for V and 0 bases for J; bases not matched to a gene: 9. The CDR3 loop spans 15 amino acids. Germline lookup yields CDR1 SGHNT and CDR2 YYREEE (reference sequence). For the CDR3, the DNA is TGTGCCAGCACCCGGGGCGGGGGTAGCTCCTACGAGCAGTACTTC. This encodes CASTRGGGSSYEQYF.

The CDR3 here is CASSLGLAGADSTDTQYF. CDR3 nucleotides: TGTGCCAGCAGCTTAGGTCTGGCGGGAGCGGATAGCACAGATACGCAGTATTTT. This chain links TRBV7-3 with TRBJ2-3, with 7 nucleotides matching TRBD2. From germline, CDR1 is SGHTA and CDR2 FQGTGA. With 2 bases clipped from V and 0 bases from J, the junction kept 11 bases outside the gene matches. This CDR3 comprises 18 residues.

This sequence joins TRBV9 and TRBJ2-1; possible D gene TRBD2, 6 bases. CDR3 length equals 15 residues. Germline V gene sequence: CDR1 SGDLS, CDR2 YYNGEE. V was pared by 0 bases and J by 10 bases, with 17 bases between. DNA of the CDR3: TGTGCCAGCAGCGTAGTGGAGGGAGAGAGAGGGGAGCAGTTCTTC. It translates to CASSVVEGERGEQFF. Looking up the rest from reference TRBV9 and TRBJ2-1 gives the full variable domain: DSGVTQTPKHLITATGQRVTLRCSPRSGDLSVYWYQQSLDQGLQFLIQYYNGEERAKGNILERFSAQQFPDLHSELNLSSLELGDSALYFCASSVVEGERGEQFFGPGTRLTVL.

V usage is TRBV4-1 and J usage is TRBJ2-3; D remains ambiguous. The CDR3 loop spans 20 amino acids. Between the trimmed V and J ends, which lost 0 bases and 0 bases, there was a span of 22 bases. In germline, CDR1 is MGHRA, CDR2 YSYEKL. CDR3 sequence reads: CASSQDPRLLYAASTDTQYF. The CDR3 region has the DNA TGCGCCAGCAGCCAAGATCCTCGACTCTTGTACGCTGCTAGCACAGATACGCAGTATTTT.

The chain uses TRBV6-2 or TRBV6-3 and TRBJ2-1; D perhaps matches TRBD2 (6 bases). The CDR3 totals 18 residues. The V end was cut by 0 bases, the J end by 4 bases, with 19 bases between. The germline CDR1 and CDR2 sequences are MNHEY and SVGEGT. The CDR3 region has the DNA TGTGCCAGCAGTTACTCTGGTAAGGGACTCCCGAGTTACAATGAGCAGTTCTTC. Amino acids: CASSYSGKGLPSYNEQFF.

This chain uses TRBV10-3 with TRBJ2-1; perhaps TRBD2 as D (6 bases). Germline lookup yields CDR1 ENHRY and CDR2 SYGVKD. Deletions cut 6 bases from V and 8 bases from J, with 17 bases between. The CDR3 is 14 amino acids. The CDR3 protein is CAISPGTLPDEQFF. In nucleotides, the CDR3 is TGTGCCATCAGCCCCGGGACTCTTCCGGATGAGCAGTTCTTC.

The genes are TRBV7-8 and TRBJ2-2, with 7 bases identical to TRBD1. The CDR3 loop spans 15 amino acids. Trimming at V came to 1 base and at J to 4 bases, leaving 3 bases not matched to a gene. Germline V gene sequence: CDR1 SGHVS, CDR2 FQNEAQ. The CDR3: CASSLGGQSTGELFF. The DNA for the CDR3 is TGTGCCAGCAGCTTAGGGGGACAGAGCACCGGGGAGCTGTTTTTT. Full variable domain (missing parts from reference TRBV7-8 and TRBJ2-2): GAGVSQSPRYKVAKRGQDVALRCDPISGHVSLFWYQQALGQGPEFLTYFQNEAQLDKSGLPSDRFFAERPEGSVSTLKIQRTQQEDSAVYLCASSLGGQSTGELFFGEGSRLTVL.

The V and J genes are TRBV6-4 and TRBJ1-5; 11 nucleotides match TRBD1. The CDR3 consists of 19 residues. CDR1 and CDR2 (germline): MRHNA, SNTAGT. With V trimmed by 6 bases and J by 0 bases, 13 bases remained unmatched. CDR3 DNA sequence: TGTGCCAGCAGATTACCCGGGACAGGGGGTAACATTAGCAATCAGCCCCAGCATTTT. Protein sequence: CASRLPGTGGNISNQPQHF.

The chain is built from TRBV14 and TRBJ2-2; the D gene is possibly TRBD2 (6 bases). The germline V and J ends were trimmed by 3 bases and 6 bases, with 17 bases remaining between them. CDR3 length equals 16 residues. Per the germline V gene, CDR1 is SGHDN and CDR2 is FVKESK. CDR3 loop: CASSHSSSGGAGELFF. CDR3 bases: TGTGCCAGCAGCCATTCGTCCAGCGGAGGGGCCGGGGAGCTGTTTTTT.

The chain is built from TRBV6-5 and TRBJ1-5, with D tentatively TRBD1 (5 bases). The germline V gene has CDR1 MNHEY and CDR2 SVGAGI. The CDR3 totals 15 residues. The ends were cut back, 2 bases at V and 2 bases at J, with 10 bases in the middle. The CDR3 DNA sequence: TGTGCCAGCAGTTACCGGAGGGGTGGCAATCAGCCCCAGCATTTT. Amino acids: CASSYRRGGNQPQHF.

Regarding this clone: Mismatch with germline at one junction end may stem from a read error. The chain joins TRBV7-7 to TRBJ2-5; TRBD1 agrees at 8 bases. Germline-derived CDR1 and CDR2 are SSHAT and FNYEAQ (reference sequence). The CDR3 extends over 15 amino acids. The CDR3 loop reads CASSLAGGGQETQYF. The CDR3 DNA reads TGTGCTAGCAGCTTGGCAGGGGGCGGCCAAGAGACCCAGTACTTC.